Each of the 26 T cell receptor beta chains below was sequenced from the same sample in a study of type 1 regulatory T cells. TCRdb redid the calling of the reads with MiXCR, one entry per CDR3 protein. The table lists about 18,000 distinct CDR3 sequences, approximately 10% of them singletons. The sample consisted of CD4+ T cells, either the whole sample or a sorted fraction (not recorded which). The receptors derive from a human donor in good health.

This clonotype was counted at least ten times. The junction shows a germline mismatch at one end, possibly a read error. The chain is built from TRBV7-8 and TRBJ2-7; the match to TRBD1 covers 7 bases. The CDR3 runs 13 residues. Germline CDR1 reads SGHVS; CDR2 reads FQNEAQ. DNA of the CDR3: TGTGCCAGCAGCTCCGGGACAGCCTACGGGCAGTACTTC. It encodes CASSSGTAYGQYF. The whole variable domain, filled in from reference TRBV7-8 and TRBJ2-7, reads GAGVSQSPRYKVAKRGQDVALRCDPISGHVSLFWYQQALGQGPEFLTYFQNEAQLDKSGLPSDRFFAERPEGSVSTLKIQRTQQEDSAVYLCASSSGTAYGQYFGPGTRLTVT.

This chain joins TRBV3-1 and TRBJ2-3; D assignment may be TRBD1 or TRBD2 (7 bases each). The CDR3 runs 14 residues. Trimming pared 4 bases from V and 3 bases from J, leaving 11 bases between. CDR1 is LGHDT, CDR2 YNNKEL, per germline (reference sequence). The CDR3 DNA is TGTGCCAGCAGCCGACAGGGAGGGACAGATACGCAGTATTTT. It codes for CASSRQGGTDTQYF.

This clonotype was observed many times. The V call is TRBV20-1, the J call TRBJ1-5, with D tentatively TRBD1 (5 bases). This CDR3 is 13 amino acids long. Looked up from germline, CDR1 is DFQATT and CDR2 is SNEGSKA (reference sequence). V was cut by 5 bases and J by 7 bases, with 15 bases left in between. CDR3 region: CSASPTWDQPQHF. The CDR3 DNA reads as TGCAGTGCTTCACCAACGTGGGACCAGCCCCAGCATTTT.

The rearrangement joins TRBV29-1 to TRBJ1-5; D possibly corresponds to TRBD1 (5 bases). Germline V lookup: CDR1 SQVTM, CDR2 ANQGSEA. The ends were cut back, 4 bases at V and 4 bases at J, with 11 bases in the middle. The CDR3 has 13 residues. CDR3 amino acids: CSVGLQGNQPQHF. CDR3 bases: TGCAGCGTTGGCCTCCAGGGTAATCAGCCCCAGCATTTT.

This clonotype was detected only once. One base away lies a much larger clone, so this may be a sequencing read error. CDR3 residues: CASSLEPGNNGANVLTF. The CDR3 DNA reads TGTGCCAGCAGCTTAGAACCAGGGAACAATGGGGCCAACGTCCTGACTTTC. The chain is built from TRBV13 and TRBJ2-6, with D possibly being TRBD1 (5 bases). The germline V gene encodes CDR1 PRHDT and CDR2 FYEKMQ (reference sequence). The V and J ends lost 1 base and 3 bases respectively, with 13 bases between them. The CDR3 is made up of 17 amino acids.

In its sample, this clonotype was seen many times. J is TRBJ2-1 and V is TRBV5-1; D is unresolved. Germline assignment: CDR1 SGHRS and CDR2 YFSETQ. V lost 0 bases to trimming and J lost 6 bases, with 13 bases between them. CDR3 length equals 15 residues. CDR3 in DNA: TGCGCCAGCAGCTTGGTATCTATCACGGGCAATGAGCAGTTCTTC. As protein: CASSLVSITGNEQFF.

V gene TRBV30 combines with J gene TRBJ1-2, with D possibly TRBD1 on 5 matching bases. Trimming removed 8 bases at V and 5 bases at J, with 18 bases between. CDR3 size: 13 residues. Germline CDR1 GTSNPN, CDR2 SVGIG (reference sequence). This CDR3 is CAAKIQGLYGYTF. The CDR3 DNA sequence: TGTGCCGCCAAGATCCAGGGTCTTTATGGCTACACCTTC. Combining the CDR3 with reference TRBV30 and TRBJ1-2 gives the whole variable domain SQTIHQWPATLVQPVGSPLSLECTVEGTSNPNLYWYRQAAGRGLQLLFYSVGIGQISSEVPQNLSASRPQDRQFILSSKKLLLSDSGFYLCAAKIQGLYGYTFGSGTRLTVV.

This clonotype counts as medium-sized. The chain is built from TRBV12-3 or TRBV12-4 and TRBJ1-2; D might be TRBD1 (5 bases). This CDR3 is built from 16 residues. V dropped 6 bases and J dropped 0 bases, with 17 bases sitting between them. This CDR3 reads CASRLTGTTANYGYTF. CDR3 sequence (DNA): TGTGCCAGCAGGCTGACCGGGACGACGGCTAACTATGGCTACACCTTC.

This clonotype occurred many times. V is TRBV20-1 and J is TRBJ2-1; D gene ambiguous. The CDR3 is 13 residues long. Trimming cost V 0 bases and J 6 bases, with 9 bases left between them. Per the germline V gene, CDR1 is DFQATT and CDR2 is SNEGSKA (reference sequence). CDR3 loop: CSARDFRLNEQFF. The CDR3 bases are TGCAGTGCTAGAGACTTCCGACTCAATGAGCAGTTCTTC.

Comments on this clonotype: Germline is not matched at one junction end, which may reflect a read error. The chain carries TRBV15 and TRBJ1-5; D is ambiguous. Germline assignment: CDR1 LNHNV and CDR2 YYDKDF (reference sequence). The CDR3 spans 13 residues. The CDR3 nucleotides are TGTGCCGCCAGCAGAAAGGAGAATCAGCCCCAGCATTTT. It translates to CAASRKENQPQHF.

This clonotype was seen at least ten times. The genes are TRBV28 and TRBJ2-2, with a tentative D call TRBD2 (5 bases). The CDR3 is 15 residues long. Germline CDR1 MDHEN, CDR2 SYDVKM. Trimming took 3 bases from V and 6 from J, leaving 14 bases between them. The CDR3 DNA is TGTGCCAGCAGTTTTCAAGCACGGGGAGCCGGGGAGCTGTTTTTT. Amino acid sequence: CASSFQARGAGELFF.

This clonotype was seen a handful of times. The genes are TRBV5-6 and TRBJ2-1; 9 nucleotides line up with TRBD2. The CDR3 is made up of 16 amino acids. J gave up 7 bases and V 1 base, and 9 bases lay outside the gene matches. Germline V gene sequence: CDR1 SGHDT, CDR2 YYEEEE. CDR3 in amino acids: CASSLSRLAGTNEQFF. The CDR3 region has the DNA TGTGCCAGCAGCTTGAGTAGGCTAGCGGGGACTAATGAGCAGTTCTTC. Looking up the rest from reference TRBV5-6 and TRBJ2-1 gives the full variable domain: DAGVTQSPTHLIKTRGQQVTLRCSPKSGHDTVSWYQQALGQGPQFIFQYYEEEERQRGNFPDRFSGHQFPNYSSELNVNALLLGDSALYLCASSLSRLAGTNEQFFGPGTRLTVL.

Many counts were recorded for this clonotype. J is TRBJ1-6 and V is TRBV14; possibly TRBD1 for D (5 bases). The CDR3 length is 14 residues. The V end was cut by 3 bases, the J end by 7 bases, with 10 bases between. CDR1 is SGHDN and CDR2 is FVKESK in the germline V gene. In DNA form, the CDR3 reads TGTGCCAGCAGCCAGGGACGTTTGAATTCACCCCTCCACTTT. Translated: CASSQGRLNSPLHF. The complete variable domain, with remaining parts taken from reference TRBV14 and TRBJ1-6, reads EAGVTQFPSHSVIEKGQTVTLRCDPISGHDNLYWYRRVMGKEIKFLLHFVKESKQDESGMPNNRFLAERTGGTYSTLKVQPAELEDSGVYFCASSQGRLNSPLHFGNGTRLTVT.

This chain joins TRBV7-2 and TRBJ2-1, with D perhaps matching TRBD1 or TRBD2 (5 bases each). The CDR3 is made up of 13 amino acids. Germline V lookup: CDR1 SGHTA, CDR2 FQGNSA. With 4 bases removed from V and 7 bases from J, the gap between germline ends came to 11 bases. This CDR3 is CTSSYLRGNEQFF. The CDR3 DNA reads TGTACCAGCAGCTATTTGAGGGGAAATGAGCAGTTCTTC.

Regarding this clonotype: One junction end does not reproduce the germline sequence, and a read error may be involved. V is TRBV6-2 or TRBV6-3 and J is TRBJ2-1; 10 bases are a match to TRBD2. The CDR3 consists of 15 residues. Germline V gene sequence: CDR1 MNHEY, CDR2 SVGEGT. The CDR3 loop reads CTSTPSGSSYNEQFF. Written as DNA, the CDR3 is TGTACCAGCACCCCTAGCGGGAGCTCCTACAATGAGCAGTTCTTC.

This clonotype was counted ten times or more. This rearrangement joins TRBV5-1 to TRBJ2-5; D call uncertain. The CDR3 runs 16 residues. Trimming cost V 0 bases and J 1 base, with 13 bases left between them. CDR1 and CDR2 from the germline V gene are SGHRS and YFSETQ. Written as DNA, the CDR3 is TGCGCCAGCAGCTTGGCCATCGACCCAGCCCAAGAGACCCAGTACTTC. Translation gives CASSLAIDPAQETQYF.

This chain connects TRBV20-1 to TRBJ2-3; 8 nucleotides agree with TRBD2. Germline values: CDR1 DFQATT, CDR2 SNEGSKA (reference sequence). This CDR3 has 14 amino acids. With V trimmed by 0 bases and J by 6 bases, 5 bases remained unmatched. The DNA of the CDR3 is TGCAGTGCTAGAGATTCTAGCGGGCCCGATACGCAGTATTTT. Translating it yields CSARDSSGPDTQYF.

The chain's CDR3 is CAWSAVHEGRGPQHF. DNA of the CDR3: TGTGCCTGGAGCGCAGTTCACGAGGGACGTGGCCCCCAGCATTTT. J is TRBJ1-5 and V is TRBV30, with a tentative D call TRBD1 (5 bases). The germline V gene has CDR1 GTSNPN and CDR2 SVGIG (reference sequence). V dropped 3 bases and J dropped 10 bases, with 22 bases sitting between them. CDR3 length: 15 amino acids.

By proportion, this clonotype is medium-sized. This sequence joins TRBV24-1 and TRBJ1-1; D is uncertain. V shed 7 bases and J shed 1 base, with 9 bases lying between them. The length of the CDR3 is 13 residues. Germline V gene data show CDR1 as KGHDR and CDR2 as SFDVKD. The CDR3 here is CATRGVGNTEAFF. The CDR3 DNA sequence: TGTGCCACCAGAGGTGTGGGGAACACTGAAGCTTTCTTT.

The sample holds many counts of this clonotype. The chain has TRBV6-5 and TRBJ2-7; a possible D gene is TRBD1 (6 bases). Germline CDR1 MNHEY, CDR2 SVGAGI. Trimming pared 6 bases from V and 1 base from J, leaving 13 bases between. This CDR3 comprises 14 residues. DNA of the CDR3: TGTGCCAGCAGGAAGCGACAGGAATCCTACGAGCAGTACTTC. Protein sequence: CASRKRQESYEQYF.

This clonotype was counted many times. This sequence joins TRBV2 and TRBJ2-6; no reliable D call. CDR1 is SNHLY, CDR2 FYNNEI, per germline. CDR3 size: 17 residues. Trimming cost V 1 base and J 0 bases, with 10 bases left between them. CDR3 amino acids: CASSEVAASSGANVLTF. The CDR3 DNA follows: TGTGCCAGCAGTGAAGTGGCAGCTTCCTCTGGGGCCAACGTCCTGACTTTC.

This clonotype was seen repeatedly, ten times or more. V and J are TRBV5-1 and TRBJ2-1; either TRBD1 or TRBD2 may fit D (6 bases each). V was clipped by 1 base and J by 2 bases, with 13 bases between them. The CDR3 sequence is 16 residues long. In germline, CDR1 is SGHRS, CDR2 YFSETQ. The DNA for the CDR3 is TGCGCCAGCAGCTTGTTAGGGGGGCGGACCTACAATGAGCAGTTCTTC. It yields the protein CASSLLGGRTYNEQFF.

In this sample, this clonotype turned up many times. The V call is TRBV5-1, the J call TRBJ2-1; 9 bases map to TRBD2. Losses at the gene ends were 4 bases for V and 4 bases for J; bases not matched to a gene: 6. Germline lookup yields CDR1 SGHRS and CDR2 YFSETQ. This CDR3 comprises 15 residues. CDR3: CASSEGLAEYNEQFF. The CDR3, as DNA: TGCGCCAGCAGCGAGGGACTAGCCGAGTACAATGAGCAGTTCTTC.

This clonotype was recorded many times. The chain's CDR3 is CSATRTSASTDTQYF. CDR3 DNA sequence: TGCAGTGCTACCCGGACTAGCGCCAGCACAGATACGCAGTATTTT. The chain combines TRBV20-1 with TRBJ2-3, with TRBD2 matching 9 bases. Germline lookup yields CDR1 DFQATT and CDR2 SNEGSKA (reference sequence). Unmatched junction bases numbered 5, after V lost 4 bases and J lost 0 bases. The CDR3 contains 15 residues.

There are many counts of this clonotype. The chain has TRBV20-1 and TRBJ1-5, with D perhaps TRBD1 (5 bases). Trimming stripped 2 bases from V and 11 bases from J, with 13 bases between. Germline V gene lookup returns CDR1 DFQATT and CDR2 SNEGSKA (reference sequence). This CDR3 is built from 12 residues. CDR3 sequence reads: CSARLGTSAQHF. CDR3 nucleotides: TGCAGTGCTAGATTAGGGACCTCGGCCCAGCATTTT.

This clonotype is categorized as medium-sized (0.01 to 0.1%). The gene calls are TRBV3-1 and TRBJ2-2; D is uncertain. Trimming removed 4 bases at V and 4 bases at J, with 13 bases between. The CDR3 covers 15 residues. CDR1 LGHDT and CDR2 YNNKEL come from the germline V gene (reference sequence). The CDR3 DNA follows: TGTGCCAGCAGCCCGACGCTAGATTCCACCGGGGAGCTGTTTTTT. Translation gives CASSPTLDSTGELFF.